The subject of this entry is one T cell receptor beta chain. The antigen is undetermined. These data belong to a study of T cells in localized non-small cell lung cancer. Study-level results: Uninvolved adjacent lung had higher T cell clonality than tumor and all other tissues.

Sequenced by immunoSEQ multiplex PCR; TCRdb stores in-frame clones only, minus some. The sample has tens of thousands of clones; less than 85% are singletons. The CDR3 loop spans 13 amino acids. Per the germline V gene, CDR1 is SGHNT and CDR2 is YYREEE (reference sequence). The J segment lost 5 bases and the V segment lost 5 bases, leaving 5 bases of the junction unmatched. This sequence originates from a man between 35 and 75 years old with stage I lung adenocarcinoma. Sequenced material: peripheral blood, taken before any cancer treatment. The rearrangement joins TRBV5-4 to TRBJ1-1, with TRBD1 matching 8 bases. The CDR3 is CASSRTGRTEAFF. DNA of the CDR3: TGTGCCAGCAGTAGGACAGGGAGGACTGAAGCTTTCTTT.